This T cell receptor (beta chain) was observed in a study of T cell repertoires in cytomegalovirus infection. As for the study in general: Indicated by public TCR beta signatures were CMV infection and matching HLA type. The study's findings and limits: Carriers of CMV plus the relevant HLA were identified by cumulative public TCR beta family frequency. The ex vivo response was dominated by HLA-C-restricted CMV-specific TCR beta clonotypes.

A single record per CDR3 protein comes from TCRdb applying MiXCR to the reads. This table holds some 600,000 distinct CDR3 sequences, 24% found once. Concerning this clonotype itself: Its cognate antigen is unknown.

The CDR3 runs 15 residues. CDR1 and CDR2 from the germline V gene are MDHEN and SYDVKM. V lost 4 bases and J lost 6, with 18 bases in between. The chain has TRBV28 and TRBJ1-1; no definite D call. Sample: CD8+ T cells from PBMCs. This receptor was taken from a human donor in good health (CMV status not recorded). Some clones in this sample may be carry-over from other donors' samples. CDR3 DNA: TGTGCCAGCAGTTCGAGGGTAGACCTAAACCCTGAAGCTTTCTTT. It translates to CASSSRVDLNPEAFF.